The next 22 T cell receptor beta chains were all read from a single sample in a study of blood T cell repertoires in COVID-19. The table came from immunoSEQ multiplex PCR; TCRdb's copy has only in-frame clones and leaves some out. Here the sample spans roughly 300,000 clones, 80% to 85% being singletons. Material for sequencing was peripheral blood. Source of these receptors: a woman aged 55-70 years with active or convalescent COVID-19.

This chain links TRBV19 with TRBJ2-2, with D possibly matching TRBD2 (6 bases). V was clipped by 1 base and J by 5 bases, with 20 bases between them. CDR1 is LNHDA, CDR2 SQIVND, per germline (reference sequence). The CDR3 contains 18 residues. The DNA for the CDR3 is TGTGCCAGTAGTATAGCGGGAGTAGGGCAGGGCGTGACCGGGGAGCTGTTTTTT. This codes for CASSIAGVGQGVTGELFF.

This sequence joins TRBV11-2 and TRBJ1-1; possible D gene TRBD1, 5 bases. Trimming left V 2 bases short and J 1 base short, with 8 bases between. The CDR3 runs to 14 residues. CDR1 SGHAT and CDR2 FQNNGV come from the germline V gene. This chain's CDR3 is CASSLRGSNTEAFF. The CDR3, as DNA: TGTGCCAGCAGCTTACGGGGGTCGAACACTGAAGCTTTCTTT.

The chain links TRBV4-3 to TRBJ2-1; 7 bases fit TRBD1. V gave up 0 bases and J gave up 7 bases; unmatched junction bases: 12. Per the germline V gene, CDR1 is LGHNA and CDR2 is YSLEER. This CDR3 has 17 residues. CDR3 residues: CASSQEGHRGLMNEQFF. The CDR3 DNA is TGCGCCAGCAGCCAAGAAGGGCACAGGGGCCTTATGAATGAGCAGTTCTTC.

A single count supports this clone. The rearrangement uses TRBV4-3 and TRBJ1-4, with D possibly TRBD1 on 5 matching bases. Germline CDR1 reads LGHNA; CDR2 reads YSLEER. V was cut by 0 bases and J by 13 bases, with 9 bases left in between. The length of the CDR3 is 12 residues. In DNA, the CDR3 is TGCGCCAGCAGCCAAGATCAGGGCGCACTGTTTTTT. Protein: CASSQDQGALFF.

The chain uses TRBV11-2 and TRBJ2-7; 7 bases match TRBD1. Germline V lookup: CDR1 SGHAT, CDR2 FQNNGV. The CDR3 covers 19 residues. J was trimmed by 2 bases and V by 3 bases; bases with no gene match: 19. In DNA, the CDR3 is TGTGCCAGCAGCTTTTCGGGACAGCGAAAGAGCCTGTCAACCTACGAGCAGTACTTC. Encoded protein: CASSFSGQRKSLSTYEQYF.

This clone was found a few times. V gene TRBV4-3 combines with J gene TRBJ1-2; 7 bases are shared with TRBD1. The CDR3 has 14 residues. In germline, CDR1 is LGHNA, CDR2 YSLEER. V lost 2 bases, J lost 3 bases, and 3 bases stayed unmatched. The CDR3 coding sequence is TGCGCCAGCAGCCAAACCCAGGGGGACTATGGCTACACCTTC. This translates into CASSQTQGDYGYTF.

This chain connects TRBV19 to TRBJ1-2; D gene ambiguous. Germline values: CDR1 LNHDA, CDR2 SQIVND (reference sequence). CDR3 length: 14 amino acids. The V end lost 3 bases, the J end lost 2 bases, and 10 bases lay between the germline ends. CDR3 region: CASSMRGGNYGYTF. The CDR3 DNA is TGTGCCAGTAGTATGAGAGGTGGGAACTATGGCTACACCTTC.

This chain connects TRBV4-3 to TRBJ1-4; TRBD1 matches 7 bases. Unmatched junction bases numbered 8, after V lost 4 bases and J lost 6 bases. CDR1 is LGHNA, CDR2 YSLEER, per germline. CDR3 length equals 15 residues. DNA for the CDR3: TGCGCCAGCAGCCGGGGCCGGGACAGTTATGAAAAACTGTTTTTT. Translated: CASSRGRDSYEKLFF.

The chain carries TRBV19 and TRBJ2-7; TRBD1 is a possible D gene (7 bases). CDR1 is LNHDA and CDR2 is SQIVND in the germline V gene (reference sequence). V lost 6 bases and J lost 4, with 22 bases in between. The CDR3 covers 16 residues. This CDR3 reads CASSLTTGRREYEQYF. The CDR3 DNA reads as TGTGCCAGTAGCCTTACGACAGGGCGTCGGGAGTACGAGCAGTACTTC.

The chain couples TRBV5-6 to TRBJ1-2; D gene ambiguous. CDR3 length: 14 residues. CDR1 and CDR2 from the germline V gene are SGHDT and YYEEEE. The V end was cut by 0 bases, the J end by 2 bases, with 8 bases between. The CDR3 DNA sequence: TGTGCCAGCAGCTTGGGCAGTACCAACTATGGCTACACCTTC. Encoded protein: CASSLGSTNYGYTF.

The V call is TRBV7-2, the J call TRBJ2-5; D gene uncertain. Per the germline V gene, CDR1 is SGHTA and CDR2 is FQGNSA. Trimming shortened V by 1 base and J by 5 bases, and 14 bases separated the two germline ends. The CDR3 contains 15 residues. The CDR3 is CASSLGSQVRETQYF. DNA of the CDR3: TGTGCCAGCAGCTTAGGGTCGCAGGTTCGGGAGACCCAGTACTTC.

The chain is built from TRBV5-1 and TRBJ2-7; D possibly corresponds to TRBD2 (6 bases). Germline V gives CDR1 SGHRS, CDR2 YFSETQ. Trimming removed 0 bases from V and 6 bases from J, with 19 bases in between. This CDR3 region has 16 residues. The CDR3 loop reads CASSLGGTDRSREQYF. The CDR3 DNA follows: TGCGCCAGCAGCTTGGGGGGGACTGACCGCTCCCGCGAGCAGTACTTC.

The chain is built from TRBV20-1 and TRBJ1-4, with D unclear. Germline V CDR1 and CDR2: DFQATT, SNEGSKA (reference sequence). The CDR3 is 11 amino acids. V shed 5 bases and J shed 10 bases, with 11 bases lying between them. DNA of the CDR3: TGCAGTGCTGCTCTAGTAGGAAAACTGTTTTTT. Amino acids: CSAALVGKLFF.

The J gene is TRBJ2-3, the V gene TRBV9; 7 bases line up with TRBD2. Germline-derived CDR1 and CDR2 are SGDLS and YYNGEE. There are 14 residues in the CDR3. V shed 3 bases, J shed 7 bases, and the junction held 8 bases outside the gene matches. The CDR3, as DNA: TGTGCCAGCAGCGCCCCGGGGACTAAGAATACGCAGTATTTT. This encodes CASSAPGTKNTQYF.

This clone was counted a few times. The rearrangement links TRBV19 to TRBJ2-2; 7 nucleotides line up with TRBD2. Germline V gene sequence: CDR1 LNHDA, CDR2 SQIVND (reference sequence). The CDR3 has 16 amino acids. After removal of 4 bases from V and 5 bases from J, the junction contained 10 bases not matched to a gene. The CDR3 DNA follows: TGTGCCAGTAGTACCTCGGGGGGTCGGACAACCGGGGAGCTGTTTTTT. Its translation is CASSTSGGRTTGELFF.

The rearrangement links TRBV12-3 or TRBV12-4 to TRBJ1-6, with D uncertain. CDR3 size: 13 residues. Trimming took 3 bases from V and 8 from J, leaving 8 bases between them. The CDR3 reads CASSLIGDSPLHF. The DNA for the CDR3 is TGTGCCAGCAGTTTGATCGGGGATTCACCCCTCCACTTT.

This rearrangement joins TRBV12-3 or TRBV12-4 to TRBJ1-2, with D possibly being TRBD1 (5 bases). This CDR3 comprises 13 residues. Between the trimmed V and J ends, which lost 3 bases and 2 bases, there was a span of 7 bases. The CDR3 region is CASSFPGNYGYTF. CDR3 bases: TGTGCCAGCAGTTTCCCAGGGAACTATGGCTACACCTTC.

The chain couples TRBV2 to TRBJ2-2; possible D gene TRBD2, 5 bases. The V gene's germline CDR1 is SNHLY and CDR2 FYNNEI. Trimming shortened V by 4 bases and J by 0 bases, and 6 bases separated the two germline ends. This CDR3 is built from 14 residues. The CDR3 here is CASSVGANTGELFF. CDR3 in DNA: TGTGCCAGCAGTGTGGGAGCGAACACCGGGGAGCTGTTTTTT.

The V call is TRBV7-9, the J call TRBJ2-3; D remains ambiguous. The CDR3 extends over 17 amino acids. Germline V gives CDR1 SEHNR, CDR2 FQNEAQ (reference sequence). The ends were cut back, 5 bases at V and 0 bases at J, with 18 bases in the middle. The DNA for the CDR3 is TGTGCCAGCAGCCCTCCCGGGTGGTTCGCCAGCACAGATACGCAGTATTTT. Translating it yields CASSPPGWFASTDTQYF.

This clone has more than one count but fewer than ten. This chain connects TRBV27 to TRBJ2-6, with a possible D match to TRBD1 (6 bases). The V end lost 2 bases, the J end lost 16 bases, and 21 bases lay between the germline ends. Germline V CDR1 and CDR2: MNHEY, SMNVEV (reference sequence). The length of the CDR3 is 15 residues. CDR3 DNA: TGTGCCAGCAGTTTAACGAGAAAGATACAGGGTTCGCTGACTTTC. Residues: CASSLTRKIQGSLTF.

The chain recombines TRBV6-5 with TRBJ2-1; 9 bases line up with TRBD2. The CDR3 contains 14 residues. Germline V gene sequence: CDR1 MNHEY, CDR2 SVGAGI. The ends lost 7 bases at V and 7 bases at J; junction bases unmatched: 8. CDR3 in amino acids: CASTPSGVQNEQFF. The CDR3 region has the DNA TGTGCCAGCACCCCTAGCGGGGTTCAGAATGAGCAGTTCTTC.

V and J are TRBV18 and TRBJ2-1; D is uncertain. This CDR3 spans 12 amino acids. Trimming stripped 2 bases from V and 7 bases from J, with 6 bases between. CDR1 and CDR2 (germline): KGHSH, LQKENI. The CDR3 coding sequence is TGTGCCAGCTCACCAAACGGTAATGAGCAGTTCTTC. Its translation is CASSPNGNEQFF.